This T cell receptor beta chain was obtained from a study of shared T cell receptors in the human thymus. Germline-derived CDR1 and CDR2 are MNHNS and SASEGT. V was trimmed by 1 base and J by 2 bases, leaving 11 bases between them. The CDR3 extends over 15 amino acids. Using immunoSEQ multiplex PCR, the repertoire was profiled, and TCRdb retains in-frame clones only, with some absent. The table shows some 400,000 clones, with around 95% occurring only once. The clonotype originates from a human donor. Sequencing was carried out using thymocytes. This sequence joins TRBV6-1 and TRBJ1-1; D is possibly TRBD1 (6 bases). This CDR3 is CASSEGGADNTEAFF. In DNA, the CDR3 is TGTGCCAGCAGTGAAGGGGGGGCAGATAACACTGAAGCTTTCTTT.